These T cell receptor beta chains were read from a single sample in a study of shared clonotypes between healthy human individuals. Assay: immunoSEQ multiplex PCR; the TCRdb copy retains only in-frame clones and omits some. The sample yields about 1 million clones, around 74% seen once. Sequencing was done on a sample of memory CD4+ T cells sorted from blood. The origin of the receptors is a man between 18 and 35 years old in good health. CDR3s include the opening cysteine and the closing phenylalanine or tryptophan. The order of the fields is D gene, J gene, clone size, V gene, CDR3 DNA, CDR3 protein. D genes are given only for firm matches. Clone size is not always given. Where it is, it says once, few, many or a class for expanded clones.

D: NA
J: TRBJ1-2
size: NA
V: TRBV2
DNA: TGTGCCAGCAGTGACGACGGAAATGGCTACACCTTC
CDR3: CASSDDGNGYTF

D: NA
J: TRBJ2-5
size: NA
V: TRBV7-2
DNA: TGTGCCAGCAGCTCCTTGAGGGGAATGGCACAAGAGACCCAGTACTTC
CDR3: CASSSLRGMAQETQYF

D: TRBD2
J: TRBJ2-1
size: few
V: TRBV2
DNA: TGTGCCAGCAGTGAAAGCGGGGGGCGGTACAATGAGCAGTTCTTC
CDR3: CASSESGGRYNEQFF

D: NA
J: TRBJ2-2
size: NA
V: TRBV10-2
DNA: TGCGCCAGCAGTGGGACCGTTGCGAACACCGGGGAGCTGTTTTTT
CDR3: CASSGTVANTGELFF

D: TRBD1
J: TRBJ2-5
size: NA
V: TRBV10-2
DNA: TGCGCCAGCAGCGCGACAGGGTCAGTCGAGACCCAGTACTTC
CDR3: CASSATGSVETQYF

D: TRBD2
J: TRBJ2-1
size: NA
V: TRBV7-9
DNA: TGTGCCAGCAGCCCCGCGGGGGGGTCTGAGCAGTTCTTC
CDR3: CASSPAGGSEQFF

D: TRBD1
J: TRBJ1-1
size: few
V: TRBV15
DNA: TGTGCCACCAGCAGAGATGTGACAGGGGGCATAAAGGCTTTCTTT
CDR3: CATSRDVTGGIKAFF

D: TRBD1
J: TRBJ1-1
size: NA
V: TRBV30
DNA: TGTGCCTGGCATCTAGGGGGCTTTACTGAAGCTTTCTTT
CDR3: CAWHLGGFTEAFF

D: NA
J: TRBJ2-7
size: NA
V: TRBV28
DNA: TGTGCCAGCAGTTTTAGGGGTTCGATCGACGAGCAGTACTTC
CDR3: CASSFRGSIDEQYF

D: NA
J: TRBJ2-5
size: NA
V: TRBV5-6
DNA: TGTGCCAGCAGCTTGCCCATACGGCATTACGAAAGCCAAGAGACCCAGTACTTC
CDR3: CASSLPIRHYESQETQYF

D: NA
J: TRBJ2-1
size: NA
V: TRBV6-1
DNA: TGTGCCAGCACCGAACTGAGAAGCTCCTACAATGAGCAGTTCTTC
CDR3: CASTELRSSYNEQFF

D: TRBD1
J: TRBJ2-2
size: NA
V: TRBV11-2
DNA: TGTGCCAGCAGCTTAAGACAGGGGAGCACCGGGGAGCTGTTTTTT
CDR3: CASSLRQGSTGELFF

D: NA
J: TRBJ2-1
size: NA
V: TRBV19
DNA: TGTGCCAGTAGTCGGCCAGGCGATACCTACAATGAGCAGTTCTTC
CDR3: CASSRPGDTYNEQFF

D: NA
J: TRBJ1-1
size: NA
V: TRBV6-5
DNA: TGTGCCAGCAGTCGACGGGGGGGTTACACTGAAGCTTTCTTT
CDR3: CASSRRGGYTEAFF

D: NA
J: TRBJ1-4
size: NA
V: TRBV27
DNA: TGTGCCAGCAGTCCGCAGGGGAGGGCGACTAATGAAAAACTGTTTTTT
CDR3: CASSPQGRATNEKLFF

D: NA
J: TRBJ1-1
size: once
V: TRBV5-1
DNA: TGCGCCAGCAGCCGCCTAGAGGGAAGCCTGAACACTGAAGCTTTCTTT
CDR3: CASSRLEGSLNTEAFF

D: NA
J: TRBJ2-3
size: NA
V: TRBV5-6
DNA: TGTGCCAGCAGCCCTTCGACCTCCGGAGAAGATACGCAGTATTTT
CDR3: CASSPSTSGEDTQYF

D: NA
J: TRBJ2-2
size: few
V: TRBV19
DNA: TGTGCCAGTAAGAGGACAGTAGGGTTTATCGGGGAGCTGTTTTTT
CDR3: CASKRTVGFIGELFF

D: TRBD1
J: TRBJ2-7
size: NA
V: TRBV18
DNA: TGTGCCAGCTCACCGGACAGGGCCAACGAGCAGTACTTC
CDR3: CASSPDRANEQYF

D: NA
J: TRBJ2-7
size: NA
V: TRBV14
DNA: TGTGCCAGCAGCCGCCTGCAGGGACAATCCTACGAGCAGTACTTC
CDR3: CASSRLQGQSYEQYF

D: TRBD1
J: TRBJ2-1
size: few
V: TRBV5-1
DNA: TGCGCCAGCAGCCCGACAGGGCCGCGAGAGGGAAATGAGCAGTTCTTC
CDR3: CASSPTGPREGNEQFF

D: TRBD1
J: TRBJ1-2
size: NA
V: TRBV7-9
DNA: TGTGCCAGCAGCCCGGGACAGGGGGTTTCCCCCTTC
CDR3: CASSPGQGVSPF

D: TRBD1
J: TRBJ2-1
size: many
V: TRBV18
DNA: TGTGCCAGCTCAGGACAGGAGGCGGAACAGTTCTTC
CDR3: CASSGQEAEQFF

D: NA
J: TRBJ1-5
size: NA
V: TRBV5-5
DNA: TGTGCCAGCAGCTTGCGGGTGAATAGCAATCAGCCCCAGCATTTT
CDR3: CASSLRVNSNQPQHF

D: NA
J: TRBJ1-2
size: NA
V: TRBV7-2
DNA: TGTGCCAGCAGCTTAGTCGATGGCTACACCTTC
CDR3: CASSLVDGYTF

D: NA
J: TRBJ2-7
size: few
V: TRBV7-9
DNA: TGTGCCAGCAGCCCTAGCTACGAGCAGTACTTC
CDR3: CASSPSYEQYF

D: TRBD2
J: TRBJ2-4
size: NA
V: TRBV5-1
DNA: TGCGCCAGCAGCAACGGACTAGCGGGAGGGCTCCTAGCCAAAAACATTCAGTACTTC
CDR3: CASSNGLAGGLLAKNIQYF

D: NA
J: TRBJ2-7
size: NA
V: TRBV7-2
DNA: TGTGCCAGCAGCTCCCGGGTAGCCTACGAGCAGTACTTC
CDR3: CASSSRVAYEQYF

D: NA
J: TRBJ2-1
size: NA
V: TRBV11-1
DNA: TGTGCCAGCAGCTTACAACTTTACAATGAGCAGTTCTTC
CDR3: CASSLQLYNEQFF

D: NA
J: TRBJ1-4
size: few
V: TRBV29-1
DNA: TGCAGCGTCCAAGCCTCAGGAGAAAAACTGTTTTTT
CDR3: CSVQASGEKLFF

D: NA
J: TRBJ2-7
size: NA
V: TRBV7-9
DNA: TGTGCCAGCAGCTTAGCGGTTGGGCAGGGCAACGAGCAGTACTTC
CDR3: CASSLAVGQGNEQYF

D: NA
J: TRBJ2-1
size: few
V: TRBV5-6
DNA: TGTGCCAGCAGCTGGGGCCCGAATGGTGAGCAGTTCTTC
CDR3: CASSWGPNGEQFF

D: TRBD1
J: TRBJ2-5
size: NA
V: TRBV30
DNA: TGTGCCTGGAGTGTAGGGAGTGGGACAGTGTTAGAGACCCAGTACTTC
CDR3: CAWSVGSGTVLETQYF

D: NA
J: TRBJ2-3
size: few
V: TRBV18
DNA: TGTGCCAGCTCTCGCCTAGGATGGGGTCAGCCTAGCACAGATACGCAGTATTTT
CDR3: CASSRLGWGQPSTDTQYF

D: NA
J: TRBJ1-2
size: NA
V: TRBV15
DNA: TGTGCCACCAGTCGAGAAATAGACACAGGGTCTGGCTACACCTTC
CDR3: CATSREIDTGSGYTF

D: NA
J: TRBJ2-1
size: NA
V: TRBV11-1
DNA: TGTGCCAGCAGCTCCCAGACACGCCAGTTCTTC
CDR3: CASSSQTRQFF

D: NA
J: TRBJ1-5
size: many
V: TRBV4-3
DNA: TGCGCCAGCAGCCACTCTATCGACAGGAAACAGCCCCAGCATTTT
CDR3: CASSHSIDRKQPQHF

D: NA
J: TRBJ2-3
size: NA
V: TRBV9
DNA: TGTGCCAGCAGCGTTTCAGGGAAATTCAGAGATACGCAGTATTTT
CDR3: CASSVSGKFRDTQYF

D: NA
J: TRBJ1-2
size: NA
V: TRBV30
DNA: TGTGCCTGGAGTGTACGGCGGGGAACTAACTATGGCTACACCTTC
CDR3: CAWSVRRGTNYGYTF

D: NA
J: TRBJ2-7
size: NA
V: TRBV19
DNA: TGTGCCAGTAGTCTTTCCTCGACAAACTACGAGCAGTACTTC
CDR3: CASSLSSTNYEQYF

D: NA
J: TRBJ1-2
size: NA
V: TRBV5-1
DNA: TGCGCCAGCAGCTCTGAGCCGGAGGTTGGCTACACCTTC
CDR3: CASSSEPEVGYTF

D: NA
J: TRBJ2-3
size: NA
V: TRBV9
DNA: TGTGCCAGCAGCGTAGGGTATAGCGCAGATACGCAGTATTTT
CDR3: CASSVGYSADTQYF

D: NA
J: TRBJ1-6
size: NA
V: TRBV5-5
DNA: TGTGCCAGCAGCCGGGACGCCTTAAATTCACCCCTCCACTTT
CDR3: CASSRDALNSPLHF

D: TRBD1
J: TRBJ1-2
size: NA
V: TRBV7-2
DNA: TGTGCCAGCAGCCCGAAGACAGGGGGAGTTGCGGGCTACACCTTC
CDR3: CASSPKTGGVAGYTF

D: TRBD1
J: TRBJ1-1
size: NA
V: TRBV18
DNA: TGTGCCAGCTCCTCGACAGGGATGAACACTGAAGCTTTCTTT
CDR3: CASSSTGMNTEAFF

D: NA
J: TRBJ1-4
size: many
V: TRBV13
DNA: TGTGCCAGCAGCTTTTCGCCCCCGTCGAATGAAAAACTGTTTTTT
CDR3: CASSFSPPSNEKLFF

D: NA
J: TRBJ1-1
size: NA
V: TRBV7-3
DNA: TGTGCCAGCAGCACGGGCCGGGGCGCTGAAGCTTTCTTT
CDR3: CASSTGRGAEAFF